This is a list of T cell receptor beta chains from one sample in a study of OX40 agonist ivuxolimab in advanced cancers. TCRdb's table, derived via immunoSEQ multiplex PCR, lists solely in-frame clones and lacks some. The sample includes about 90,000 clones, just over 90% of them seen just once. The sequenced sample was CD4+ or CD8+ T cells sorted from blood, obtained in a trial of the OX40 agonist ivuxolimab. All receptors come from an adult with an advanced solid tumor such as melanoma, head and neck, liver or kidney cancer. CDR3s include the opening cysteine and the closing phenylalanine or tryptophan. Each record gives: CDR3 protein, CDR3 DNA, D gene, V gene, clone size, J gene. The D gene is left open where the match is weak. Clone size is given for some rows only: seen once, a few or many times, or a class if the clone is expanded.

CASSNSGRRETQYF	TGTGCCAGCAGCAATAGCGGGAGGAGGGAGACCCAGTACTTC	TRBD2	TRBV7-7	NA	TRBJ2-5
CASSRRTGNVGELFF	TGTGCCAGCAGCAGACGGACAGGGAACGTCGGGGAGCTGTTTTTT	TRBD1	TRBV7-9	NA	TRBJ2-2
CASSLGSALNTEAFF	TGTGCCAGCAGCTTAGGTTCGGCCCTGAACACTGAAGCTTTCTTT	NA	TRBV7-2	NA	TRBJ1-1
CASSSPGVSPYEQYF	TGTGCCAGCAGCTCCCCTGGGGTATCCCCCTACGAGCAGTACTTC	NA	TRBV21-1	NA	TRBJ2-7
CVTLPQADTQYF	TGTGTTACTCTCCCCCAAGCGGATACGCAGTATTTT	NA	TRBV28	NA	TRBJ2-3
CASSYSRAGGPDTQYF	TGTGCCAGCAGTTACTCGAGGGCGGGAGGGCCAGATACGCAGTATTTT	TRBD2	TRBV6-5	NA	TRBJ2-3
CTSSQGGYRIKHEQYF	TGCACCAGCAGCCAAGGAGGGTACAGGATAAAGCACGAGCAGTACTTC	NA	TRBV1	once	TRBJ2-7
CASSYGGANTEAFF	TGTGCCAGCAGCTATGGGGGCGCGAACACTGAAGCTTTCTTT	NA	TRBV7-9	NA	TRBJ1-1
CASSASTSGDQETQYF	TGCGCCAGCAGCGCTTCGACTAGCGGAGACCAAGAGACCCAGTACTTC	TRBD2	TRBV5-1	few	TRBJ2-5
CASSIATSGRAVGYNEQFF	TGTGCCAGTAGTATAGCTACTAGCGGGAGGGCCGTTGGATACAATGAGCAGTTCTTC	TRBD2	TRBV19	NA	TRBJ2-1
CASSHRRGSYNEQFF	TGTGCCAGCTCTCACCGTAGGGGGTCCTACAATGAGCAGTTCTTC	NA	TRBV18	NA	TRBJ2-1
CASSLAGGNQPQHF	TGTGCCAGCAGTTTAGCAGGAGGCAATCAGCCCCAGCATTTT	NA	TRBV6-1	NA	TRBJ1-5
CASSLTRQANYGYTF	TGTGCCAGCAGCTTAACTCGGCAGGCTAACTATGGCTACACCTTC	NA	TRBV7-9	NA	TRBJ1-2
CASSGGTSGNYNEQFF	TGCGCCAGCAGCGGAGGGACTAGCGGGAACTACAATGAGCAGTTCTTC	TRBD2	TRBV5-1	once	TRBJ2-1
CASSLVGTSGTASYNEQFF	TGCGCCAGCAGCTTGGTGGGGACTAGCGGGACCGCCTCCTACAATGAGCAGTTCTTC	TRBD2	TRBV5-1	NA	TRBJ2-1
CAISGAGPQETQYF	TGTGCCATCAGTGGGGCGGGGCCCCAAGAGACCCAGTACTTC	NA	TRBV10-3	NA	TRBJ2-5
CASSQDYGMNTEAFF	TGCGCCAGCAGCCAAGATTACGGAATGAACACTGAAGCTTTCTTT	NA	TRBV4-3	once	TRBJ1-1
CASSPSGRSSGNTIYF	TGTGCCAGCTCACCTTCTGGACGGAGCTCTGGAAACACCATATATTTT	NA	TRBV18	NA	TRBJ1-3
CASSLGGSSAHQPQHF	TGTGCCAGCAGCTTAGGGGGGAGTTCCGCCCATCAGCCCCAGCATTTT	NA	TRBV7-8	once	TRBJ1-5
CASRTSGSTDTQYF	TGCGCCAGCCGGACTAGCGGGAGTACAGATACGCAGTATTTT	TRBD2	TRBV5-1	NA	TRBJ2-3
CASSPNTDTQYF	TGTGCCAGCAGCCCCAACACAGATACGCAGTATTTT	NA	TRBV7-2	few	TRBJ2-3
CASSLRTAANTGELFF	TGTGCCAGCAGTTTGAGGACGGCCGCGAACACCGGGGAGCTGTTTTTT	NA	TRBV28	NA	TRBJ2-2
CASSLQGGGANVLTF	TGTGCCAGCAGCTTACAGGGTGGAGGGGCCAACGTCCTGACTTTC	NA	TRBV7-3	NA	TRBJ2-6
CASSLAHRGGEQYF	TGTGCCAGCAGCTTAGCTCACAGGGGAGGGGAGCAGTACTTC	NA	TRBV7-9	NA	TRBJ2-7
CASSDGVVSDTQYF	TGTGCCAGCAGTGACGGGGTGGTCTCAGATACGCAGTATTTT	NA	TRBV2	NA	TRBJ2-3
CASSPRGGRGNEQFF	TGTGCCAGCAGTCCTCGGGGGGGGAGGGGCAATGAGCAGTTCTTC	TRBD2	TRBV27	NA	TRBJ2-1
CASSKPSGGGARYGYTF	TGTGCCAGCAGCAAACCTTCAGGGGGCGGGGCAAGATATGGCTACACCTTC	TRBD1	TRBV5-4	once	TRBJ1-2
CASSIDNPGQGAQGANVLTF	TGTGCCAGTAGTATAGATAACCCGGGACAGGGGGCGCAGGGGGCCAACGTCCTGACTTTC	TRBD1	TRBV19	few	TRBJ2-6
CASSPAGFNEKLFF	TGCGCCAGCAGCCCAGCAGGGTTTAATGAAAAACTGTTTTTT	NA	TRBV5-1	NA	TRBJ1-4
CASSLGGTPGTDTQYF	TGCGCCAGCAGCTTGGGCGGGACCCCAGGCACAGATACGCAGTATTTT	NA	TRBV5-1	NA	TRBJ2-3